This T cell receptor beta chain derives from a study of STAT3 mutations in large granular lymphocyte leukemia. General study results and limits: In T-cell large granular lymphocyte leukemia, about half of patients showed multiple immunodominant subclonotypes.

As concerns this clone: Its antigen remains unidentified.

Repertoires were generated with immunoSEQ multiplex PCR, while TCRdb's copy carries only in-frame clones and drops some. This table holds roughly 31,000 clones, 60% to 85% found once. CDR1 is LGHNT, CDR2 FRNRAP, per germline. The CDR3 loop spans 14 amino acids. V shed 4 bases and J 0 bases; nucleotides not matched to a gene: 3. The specimen sequenced was peripheral blood mononuclear cells. The clonotype was recovered from a woman in her fifties or sixties with T-cell large granular lymphocyte leukemia. Some clones in this sample may be carry-over from other donors' samples. V and J are TRBV12-5 and TRBJ2-7, with 7 bases identical to TRBD2. CDR3 sequence: CASGSAGFSYEQYF. The CDR3, as DNA: TGTGCTAGTGGTTCAGCGGGGTTCTCCTACGAGCAGTACTTC.